The 9 T cell receptor beta chains below all came from one sample that was sequenced in a study of multiple sclerosis patients with progressive multifocal leukoencephalopathy. As for time point: time of PML onset. TCRdb keeps only in-frame clones here, not all; method: immunoSEQ multiplex PCR. The data contain about 33,000 clones, more than 85% of them singletons. The sequencing used PBMCs, collected from a patient treated with natalizumab. All receptors derive from a human donor with progressive multifocal leukoencephalopathy.

CDR3 protein: CASSPREAGTTGNTIYF. For the CDR3, the DNA is TGTGCCAGCTCACCACGCGAGGCAGGGACAACTGGAAACACCATATATTTT. The chain employs TRBV18 and TRBJ1-3, with D maybe TRBD1 (6 bases). Trimming left V 1 base short and J 2 bases short, with 15 bases between. This CDR3 has 17 amino acids. Looked up from germline, CDR1 is KGHSH and CDR2 is LQKENI.

The rearrangement joins TRBV7-8 to TRBJ2-7, with D possibly matching TRBD1 (6 bases). Germline V gives CDR1 SGHVS, CDR2 FQNEAQ. This CDR3 region has 12 residues. Trimming shortened V by 8 bases and J by 3 bases, and 11 bases separated the two germline ends. CDR3 sequence: CASSGQIYEQYF. The CDR3 region has the DNA TGTGCCAGCTCTGGACAGATCTACGAGCAGTACTTC.

The genes are TRBV15 and TRBJ2-7; maybe TRBD2 (6 bases). V was cut by 1 base and J by 3 bases, with 10 bases left in between. The CDR3 has 14 amino acids. CDR1 and CDR2 from the germline V gene are LNHNV and YYDKDF (reference sequence). CDR3 region: CATSRAGLNYEQYF. In DNA form, the CDR3 reads TGTGCCACCAGCAGAGCGGGACTCAACTACGAGCAGTACTTC.

A single count supports this clone. CDR3 sequence: CASSLLAGSSYEQYF. The CDR3 DNA sequence: TGTGCCAGCAGTTTATTAGCGGGGAGCTCCTACGAGCAGTACTTC. V gene TRBV27 combines with J gene TRBJ2-7; 8 bases align to TRBD2. The CDR3 is made up of 15 amino acids. Germline CDR1 is MNHEY and CDR2 is SMNVEV (reference sequence). V dropped 1 base and J dropped 0; count of bases not matched to a gene: 2.

The chain joins TRBV28 to TRBJ2-6; D not certain. The CDR3 spans 17 residues. The germline gives CDR1 MDHEN, CDR2 SYDVKM. Deletions cut 3 bases from V and 0 bases from J, with 12 bases between. The DNA for the CDR3 is TGTGCCAGCAGTTTCAGCGCGTCTACCTCTGGGGCCAACGTCCTGACTTTC. Amino acid sequence: CASSFSASTSGANVLTF.

The CDR3 region is CASSLYPGTSSYEQYF. For the CDR3, the DNA is TGTGCCAGCAGTTTATACCCCGGGACTAGCTCCTACGAGCAGTACTTC. V gene TRBV27 combines with J gene TRBJ2-7; 8 bases are a match to TRBD2. This CDR3 region has 16 residues. After removal of 1 base from V and 0 bases from J, the junction contained 5 bases not matched to a gene. Looked up from germline, CDR1 is MNHEY and CDR2 is SMNVEV (reference sequence).

This chain links TRBV5-1 with TRBJ1-1, with no clear D. The CDR3 is 11 residues long. Trimming left V 10 bases short and J 5 bases short, with 12 bases between. In germline, CDR1 is SGHRS, CDR2 YFSETQ. The CDR3 loop is CASKRETEAFF. CDR3 nucleotide sequence: TGCGCCTCTAAAAGGGAAACTGAAGCTTTCTTT.

The chain employs TRBV6-4 and TRBJ2-1, with D unclear. CDR3 length: 13 residues. Germline-derived CDR1 and CDR2 are MRHNA and SNTAGT. Trimming cost V 8 bases and J 9 bases, with 17 bases left between them. The CDR3 DNA reads as TGTGCCAGCGGCCGTGAGGAAGCTGGTGAGCAGTTCTTC. Translation gives CASGREEAGEQFF.

On this clone itself: The identical CDR3 is also encoded by other nucleotide sequences in the sample. V gene TRBV5-1 combines with J gene TRBJ2-1; D call uncertain. Trimming cost V 0 bases and J 8 bases, with 9 bases left between them. From germline, CDR1 is SGHRS and CDR2 YFSETQ. This CDR3 comprises 13 residues. The CDR3 region is CASSLEGRYEQFF. The CDR3 DNA follows: TGCGCCAGCAGCTTGGAGGGTCGCTATGAGCAGTTCTTC.